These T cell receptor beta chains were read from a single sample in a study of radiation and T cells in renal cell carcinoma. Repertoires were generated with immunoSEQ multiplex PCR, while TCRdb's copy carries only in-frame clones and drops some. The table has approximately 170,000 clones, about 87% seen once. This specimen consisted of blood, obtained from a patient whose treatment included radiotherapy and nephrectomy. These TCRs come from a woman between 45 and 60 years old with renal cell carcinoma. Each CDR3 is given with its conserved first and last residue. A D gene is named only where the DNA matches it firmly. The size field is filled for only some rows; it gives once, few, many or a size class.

CDR3: CASSGWTREQYF; DNA: TGTGCCAGCAGTGGCTGGACGCGGGAGCAGTACTTC; V: TRBV6-5; size: .; J: TRBJ2-7; D: .
CDR3: CASSPDSFYQPQHF; DNA: TGTGCCAGCAGCCCCGACAGTTTTTATCAGCCCCAGCATTTT; V: TRBV7-9; size: .; J: TRBJ1-5; D: .
CDR3: CASKVLDRSADTQYF; DNA: TGTGCCAGCAAAGTTCTAGACAGGTCAGCAGATACGCAGTATTTT; V: TRBV2; size: once; J: TRBJ2-3; D: .
CDR3: CASRTTYRGPSSPLHF; DNA: TGCGCCAGCAGAACAACTTACAGGGGGCCGAGTTCACCCCTCCACTTT; V: TRBV5-1; size: few; J: TRBJ1-6; D: TRBD1
CDR3: CSGTDSTEAFF; DNA: TGCAGCGGAACGGATAGCACTGAAGCTTTCTTT; V: TRBV29-1; size: .; J: TRBJ1-1; D: .
CDR3: CASSLQAGYGYTF; DNA: TGTGCCAGTAGTCTACAGGCGGGCTATGGCTACACCTTC; V: TRBV19; size: .; J: TRBJ1-2; D: .
CDR3: CASSKDRDGSPLHF; DNA: TGCGCCAGCAGTAAGGACAGGGACGGTTCACCCCTCCACTTT; V: TRBV4-3; size: .; J: TRBJ1-6; D: TRBD1
CDR3: CASTQTAGEAFF; DNA: TGTGCCAGCACCCAGACAGCCGGGGAAGCTTTCTTT; V: TRBV6-6; size: .; J: TRBJ1-1; D: .
CDR3: CASSLEGNSYEQYF; DNA: TGTGCCAGCAGCTTGGAGGGTAACTCCTACGAGCAGTACTTC; V: TRBV7-8; size: .; J: TRBJ2-7; D: .
CDR3: CASSETGVSYGYTF; DNA: TGTGCCAGCAGTGAGACAGGGGTTAGCTATGGCTACACCTTC; V: TRBV25-1; size: .; J: TRBJ1-2; D: TRBD1
CDR3: CASSAPGENTEAFF; DNA: TGTGCCAGCAGTGCCCCAGGGGAGAACACTGAAGCTTTCTTT; V: TRBV25-1; size: .; J: TRBJ1-1; D: .
CDR3: CASSDRGPYEQYF; DNA: TGTGCCAGCAGTGATCGGGGACCCTACGAGCAGTACTTC; V: TRBV7-9; size: .; J: TRBJ2-7; D: .